This T cell receptor beta chain was observed in a study of immune evolution from preneoplasia to lung adenocarcinoma. Study details: HLA loss of heterozygosity: under 7.5% AIS, approximately 15% MIA, around 35% ADC, none AAH.

This CDR3 is built from 17 residues. The V end was cut by 4 bases, the J end by 3 bases, with 18 bases between. Germline CDR1 SEHNR, CDR2 FQNEAQ (reference sequence). This clone was counted only a few times. Its antigen is unknown. General observations from the study: Later-stage lesions seemingly showed higher T cell density and diversity than normal lung. From normal lung to invasive adenocarcinoma, top clone frequencies appeared to decrease.

Assay used: immunoSEQ multiplex PCR; TCRdb lists only in-frame clones, some missing. The sample holds 12,000 to 15,000 clones, more than 65% seen once. Patient tissue came from resections in Japan or China, 2014–2017. The sequenced material came from FFPE minimally invasive lung adenocarcinoma tissue. The chain recombines TRBV7-9 with TRBJ1-4; D is possibly TRBD1 (6 bases). The sequence was collected from a person aged 55-85 years with lung adenocarcinoma. This chain's CDR3 is CASSSGSGGTPNEKLFF. The CDR3 DNA follows: TGTGCCAGCAGCTCAGGGTCGGGGGGCACGCCTAATGAAAAACTGTTTTTT.